This passage covers 17 T cell receptor beta chains from one sample sequenced in a study of T cell repertoires in cytomegalovirus infection. TCRdb recomputed calls from the reads with MiXCR, one row per CDR3 protein. The sample consists of fewer than 200,000 distinct CDR3 sequences, around 15% of them appearing once. The sample taken for sequencing was PBMCs. All receptors derive from a human donor in good health (CMV status not recorded). Some clones in this sample may be carry-over from other donors' samples.

This clonotype has at least ten counts. The chain links TRBV28 to TRBJ2-1; TRBD2 agrees at 9 bases. V lost 1 base to trimming and J lost 4 bases; unmatched junction nucleotides: 2. Germline-derived CDR1 and CDR2 are MDHEN and SYDVKM. The CDR3 covers 15 residues. CDR3 in amino acids: CASSLLTSGYNEQFF. The CDR3 DNA reads TGTGCCAGCAGTTTATTGACTAGCGGATACAATGAGCAGTTCTTC.

In this sample, this clonotype turned up many times. This chain joins TRBV14 and TRBJ2-3; TRBD2 agrees at 12 bases. The germline CDR1 and CDR2 sequences are SGHDN and FVKESK. The CDR3 loop spans 18 amino acids. With V trimmed by 0 bases and J by 2 bases, 6 bases remained unmatched. CDR3 bases: TGTGCCAGCAGCCAAGATACCCTAGCGGGAGGGATCACAGATACGCAGTATTTT. This codes for CASSQDTLAGGITDTQYF.

This clonotype was observed at least ten times. This CDR3 is CASQETETQYF. The CDR3 DNA follows: TGTGCCAGCCAGGAGACTGAGACCCAGTACTTC. This chain connects TRBV28 to TRBJ2-5, with unresolved D. V was pared by 8 bases and J by 5 bases, with 9 bases between. There are 11 residues in the CDR3. Germline CDR1 and CDR2: MDHEN and SYDVKM.

This clonotype was observed many times. The V call is TRBV7-2, the J call TRBJ2-3; D perhaps matches TRBD2 (6 bases). Trimming left V 2 bases short and J 0 bases short, with 12 bases between. Per the germline V gene, CDR1 is SGHTA and CDR2 is FQGNSA. This CDR3 has 16 residues. CDR3 in amino acids: CASSLTGGASTDTQYF. The CDR3 nucleotides are TGTGCCAGCAGCTTAACCGGCGGGGCTAGCACAGATACGCAGTATTTT.

The chain has TRBV2 and TRBJ1-3; D is unclear. From germline, CDR1 is SNHLY and CDR2 FYNNEI. This CDR3 comprises 14 residues. The V end was cut by 6 bases, the J end by 2 bases, with 11 bases between. CDR3 nucleotide sequence: TGTGCCAGCAGCCCCCAACTTACTGGAAACACCATATATTTT. Amino acid sequence: CASSPQLTGNTIYF. Looking up the rest from reference TRBV2 and TRBJ1-3 gives the full variable domain: EPEVTQTPSHQVTQMGQEVILRCVPISNHLYFYWYRQILGQKVEFLVSFYNNEISEKSEIFDDQFSVERPDGSNFTLKIRSTKLEDSAMYFCASSPQLTGNTIYFGEGSWLTVV.

The rearrangement links TRBV20-1 to TRBJ1-5; 7 bases map to TRBD1. The germline V gene has CDR1 DFQATT and CDR2 SNEGSKA (reference sequence). The CDR3 contains 15 residues. The trim removed 5 bases at V and 2 bases at J, leaving 9 bases unmatched. The CDR3 loop reads CSALDRDKRNQPQHF. CDR3 bases: TGCAGTGCTCTTGACAGGGACAAGCGCAATCAGCCCCAGCATTTT.

CDR3 in amino acids: CASRGQGISYEQYF. CDR3 in DNA: TGTGCCAGCAGGGGACAGGGGATTTCCTACGAGCAGTACTTC. The genes are TRBV2 and TRBJ2-7, with TRBD1 matching 10 bases. The CDR3 has 14 residues. The germline V gene encodes CDR1 SNHLY and CDR2 FYNNEI. Trimming cost V 6 bases and J 1 base; bases outside gene matches: 3. The complete variable domain, with remaining parts taken from reference TRBV2 and TRBJ2-7, reads EPEVTQTPSHQVTQMGQEVILRCVPISNHLYFYWYRQILGQKVEFLVSFYNNEISEKSEIFDDQFSVERPDGSNFTLKIRSTKLEDSAMYFCASRGQGISYEQYFGPGTRLTVT.

CDR3 coding DNA: TGTGCCAGCTCACCAAGGGGAGTTGCCTATGGCTACACCTTC. Residues: CASSPRGVAYGYTF. This chain connects TRBV18 to TRBJ1-2; D may be TRBD1 (5 bases). V shed 2 bases and J shed 4 bases, with 11 bases lying between them. Per the germline V gene, CDR1 is KGHSH and CDR2 is LQKENI. The CDR3 runs to 14 residues.

This rearrangement joins TRBV5-4 to TRBJ2-3; D remains ambiguous. The CDR3 sequence is 15 residues long. V was pared by 5 bases and J by 5 bases, with 18 bases between. CDR1 is SGHNT and CDR2 is YYREEE in the germline V gene (reference sequence). The CDR3 region is CASRTQMFSEDTQYF. In DNA, the CDR3 is TGTGCCAGCAGGACACAGATGTTTTCCGAAGATACGCAGTATTTT.

This clonotype showed up many times. The genes are TRBV28 and TRBJ2-1; 9 bases map to TRBD2. Trimming cost V 2 bases and J 2 bases; bases outside gene matches: 10. CDR3 size: 18 residues. The germline V gene has CDR1 MDHEN and CDR2 SYDVKM. The CDR3 DNA follows: TGTGCCAGCAGTTTAAGGAACTTCGGCGGGAGGGCCTACAATGAGCAGTTCTTC. Protein: CASSLRNFGGRAYNEQFF. The full variable domain, rest sourced from reference TRBV28 and TRBJ2-1, is DVKVTQSSRYLVKRTGEKVFLECVQDMDHENMFWYRQDPGLGLRLIYFSYDVKMKEKGDIPEGYSVSREKKERFSLILESASTNQTSMYLCASSLRNFGGRAYNEQFFGPGTRLTVL.

This clonotype was counted at least ten times. The chain recombines TRBV7-2 with TRBJ2-1; 12 bases fit TRBD2. The CDR3 consists of 18 residues. J lost 8 bases, V lost 5 bases, and 16 bases had no gene match. Germline CDR1 SGHTA, CDR2 FQGNSA. CDR3 sequence (DNA): TGTGCCAGCAGCCGAGCCCCCGCTAGCGGGAGGGCCTGGGATGAGCAGTTCTTC. Translated, it gives CASSRAPASGRAWDEQFF.

This clonotype occurred a few times. This sequence joins TRBV6-5 and TRBJ2-3; 8 bases map to TRBD1. The length of the CDR3 is 16 residues. Trimming cost V 6 bases and J 3 bases; bases outside gene matches: 11. The V gene's germline CDR1 is MNHEY and CDR2 SVGAGI. The CDR3, as DNA: TGTGCCAGCAGCCGACACGACAGGGGCACAACAGATACGCAGTATTTT. Protein: CASSRHDRGTTDTQYF.

The chain links TRBV28 to TRBJ2-4, with 7 nucleotides matching TRBD1. The trim removed 2 bases at V and 7 bases at J, leaving 20 bases unmatched. The germline V gene has CDR1 MDHEN and CDR2 SYDVKM. The CDR3 sequence is 19 residues long. The CDR3 spells CASSLVRPVTGIRWNIQYF. Here the CDR3 DNA reads TGTGCCAGCAGTTTAGTGCGTCCCGTGACAGGGATTAGGTGGAACATTCAGTACTTC.

A few counts support this clonotype. J is TRBJ1-1 and V is TRBV6-5; TRBD1 is a possible D gene (5 bases). CDR3 length equals 18 residues. Trimming shortened V by 2 bases and J by 3 bases, and 22 bases separated the two germline ends. The germline V gene encodes CDR1 MNHEY and CDR2 SVGAGI. As DNA, the CDR3 is TGTGCCAGCAGTTACAACATGGTGAAGGGGCACCTGGACACTGAAGCTTTCTTT. Translating it yields CASSYNMVKGHLDTEAFF.

This clonotype has at least ten counts. V and J are TRBV6-1 and TRBJ1-1; D may be TRBD1 (5 bases). CDR1 and CDR2 (germline): MNHNS, SASEGT. This CDR3 is built from 14 residues. Trimming took off 7 bases at V and 0 bases at J, with 12 bases between the two ends. The CDR3 DNA sequence: TGTGCCAGCAAGGCAGGGACGATGAACACTGAAGCTTTCTTT. Translation gives CASKAGTMNTEAFF.

This clonotype has ten or more counts. The junction does not match germline at one end; this may be a read error. The V call is TRBV19, the J call TRBJ2-4; D ambiguous. This CDR3 spans 13 amino acids. In germline, CDR1 is LNHDA, CDR2 SQIVND (reference sequence). The CDR3 loop is CGNPPGAKNIQYF. Written as DNA, the CDR3 is TGCGGCAACCCACCGGGAGCCAAAAACATTCAGTACTTC.

The chain carries TRBV11-2 and TRBJ1-1; no reliable D call. CDR3 length: 13 residues. Germline V gene data show CDR1 as SGHAT and CDR2 as FQNNGV. Trimming left V 7 bases short and J 1 base short, with 10 bases between. CDR3 sequence reads: CASTLEANTEAFF. CDR3 nucleotides: TGTGCCAGCACCCTAGAGGCGAACACTGAAGCTTTCTTT.